Listed here are 2 T cell receptor beta chains from one sample, sequenced in a study of T cells in Graves' hyperthyroidism and ophthalmopathy. RNA transcripts yielded amplified TCR beta CDR3 regions. When the TCR CDR3 underwent first-round RT-PCR, the HTBI primer set was used. Via MiXCR, TCRdb re-called the multiplex PCR reads, giving one row per CDR3 protein. This table holds approximately 400,000 distinct CDR3 sequences, over 12% found once. Material for sequencing was blood. Receptor source: a man aged 45-65 years with Graves' ophthalmopathy.

This clonotype was counted ten times or more. The chain couples TRBV3-1 to TRBJ2-1; D is perhaps TRBD2 (6 bases). Germline lookup yields CDR1 LGHDT and CDR2 YNNKEL (reference sequence). The CDR3 spans 13 residues. Trimming took 4 bases from V and 12 from J, leaving 16 bases between them. The CDR3 here is CASSRGTGLRQFF. The CDR3, as DNA: TGTGCCAGCAGCCGCGGGACGGGATTACGGCAGTTCTTC.

The sample holds a few counts of this clonotype. The chain carries TRBV7-3 and TRBJ2-3; the D gene is possibly TRBD2 (7 bases). This CDR3 spans 14 amino acids. The V gene lost 5 bases and the J gene lost 5 bases, with 14 bases spanning the gap. The germline V gene encodes CDR1 SGHTA and CDR2 FQGTGA. The CDR3: CASSTRGGVDTQYF. CDR3 in DNA: TGTGCCAGCAGCACACGAGGGGGGGTAGATACGCAGTATTTT.